The 21 T cell receptor beta chains reported below all come from one sample, sequenced in a study of CD8 T cells in Susac syndrome. RNA totalling roughly 0.5 to 1 ug underwent reverse transcription with random hexamers. TCRdb ran MiXCR on the immunoSEQ multiplex PCR reads and lists one entry per CDR3 protein. The table lists about 60,000 distinct CDR3 sequences, 90% to 95% of them singletons. Sequenced: CD8+ T cells from PBMCs. The receptor set was obtained from a human donor with multiple sclerosis.

This chain connects TRBV5-1 to TRBJ2-7; 8 positions agree with TRBD1. This CDR3 spans 15 amino acids. Looked up from germline, CDR1 is SGHRS and CDR2 is YFSETQ. Germline trimming cut 4 bases from V and 1 base from J; bases unmatched to any gene: 7. The CDR3 region is CASSATGGTSYEQYF. In DNA form, the CDR3 reads TGCGCCAGCAGCGCAACAGGGGGGACTTCCTACGAGCAGTACTTC.

The V gene is TRBV28, the J gene TRBJ2-2; 7 positions match TRBD2. V was pared by 7 bases and J by 5 bases, with 7 bases of the junction left unmatched. Per the germline V gene, CDR1 is MDHEN and CDR2 is SYDVKM. This CDR3 is 14 amino acids long. CDR3 residues: CASTSQGGTGELFF. The CDR3 DNA sequence: TGTGCCAGCACTAGTCAGGGAGGGACCGGGGAGCTGTTTTTT.

This clonotype has only one observation. This chain links TRBV19 with TRBJ1-5; D ambiguous. CDR3 size: 13 residues. Germline loops: CDR1 LNHDA, CDR2 SQIVND (reference sequence). V lost 8 bases and J 1 base, leaving 9 bases between the germline ends. In DNA, the CDR3 is TGTGCCAGTCGAGAAGAGAGCAATCAGCCCCAGCATTTT. Translation: CASREESNQPQHF.

The chain recombines TRBV3-1 with TRBJ1-5; 8 nucleotides line up with TRBD1. Unmatched junction bases numbered 12, after V lost 2 bases and J lost 9 bases. This CDR3 has 16 residues. Germline CDR1 reads LGHDT; CDR2 reads YNNKEL (reference sequence). The CDR3 protein is CASSQTTGDASRPQHF. CDR3 in DNA: TGTGCCAGCAGCCAAACGACAGGGGATGCCAGCCGGCCCCAGCATTTT. Full variable domain (missing parts from reference TRBV3-1 and TRBJ1-5): DTAVSQTPKYLVTQMGNDKSIKCEQNLGHDTMYWYKQDSKKFLKIMFSYNNKELIINETVPNRFSPKSPDKAHLNLHINSLELGDSAVYFCASSQTTGDASRPQHFGDGTRLSIL.

This clonotype was found once. An end of the junction differs from the germline gene, which may be a read error. V gene TRBV9 combines with J gene TRBJ2-3; tentatively, D is TRBD2 (5 bases). From germline, CDR1 is SGDLS and CDR2 YYNGEE. This CDR3 contains 16 residues. The CDR3 is CASSSDEGEGTDTQFF. The CDR3, as DNA: TGTGCCAGCAGCTCAGACGAGGGAGAAGGCACAGATACGCAGTTTTTT.

V and J are TRBV27 and TRBJ1-1; 9 positions agree with TRBD1. Germline trimming cut 6 bases from V and 4 bases from J; bases unmatched to any gene: 9. The CDR3 contains 15 residues. Germline V gene lookup returns CDR1 MNHEY and CDR2 SMNVEV (reference sequence). As DNA, the CDR3 is TGTGCCAGCAGGAGGGGACAGGGTTTGGTCACTGAAGCTTTCTTT. Its protein product is CASRRGQGLVTEAFF.

V usage is TRBV12-3 or TRBV12-4 and J usage is TRBJ1-1; a weak D match, TRBD1 (5 bases). The CDR3 runs to 14 residues. The V end lost 7 bases, the J end lost 4 bases, and 16 bases lay between the germline ends. DNA for the CDR3: TGTGCCAGCACCGTCGTGGGGGGAGGCACTGAAGCTTTCTTT. It translates to CASTVVGGGTEAFF.

The chain combines TRBV20-1 with TRBJ1-1, with D possibly matching TRBD1 (5 bases). Germline V gene sequence: CDR1 DFQATT, CDR2 SNEGSKA (reference sequence). Trimming shortened V by 1 base and J by 1 base, and 13 bases separated the two germline ends. There are 15 residues in the CDR3. The CDR3 region has the DNA TGCAGTGCTAGAGTTAAGGGACGGACGAACACTGAAGCTTTCTTT. It codes for CSARVKGRTNTEAFF.

In its sample, this clonotype was seen once. The V call is TRBV10-3, the J call TRBJ1-1; D is perhaps TRBD1 (5 bases). The CDR3 has 15 residues. Trimming removed 2 bases at V and 3 bases at J, with 13 bases between. Germline V gene sequence: CDR1 ENHRY, CDR2 SYGVKD. CDR3: CAISEAGPLDTEAFF. In DNA form, the CDR3 reads TGTGCCATCAGTGAGGCGGGACCCCTGGACACTGAAGCTTTCTTT.

This chain connects TRBV20-1 to TRBJ1-4; 7 nucleotides align to TRBD1. V lost 5 bases, J lost 7 bases, and 10 bases stayed unmatched. The CDR3 covers 14 residues. Germline CDR1 and CDR2: DFQATT and SNEGSKA (reference sequence). This CDR3 reads CSASDRDGGEKLFF. The CDR3, as DNA: TGCAGTGCTTCAGACAGGGACGGTGGTGAAAAACTGTTTTTT.

This chain joins TRBV4-3 and TRBJ1-4; D is possibly TRBD1 (6 bases). The germline V gene has CDR1 LGHNA and CDR2 YSLEER. The V gene lost 0 bases and the J gene lost 7 bases, with 15 bases spanning the gap. CDR3 length: 16 residues. CDR3 residues: CASSQDPMGGGEKLFF. DNA of the CDR3: TGCGCCAGCAGCCAAGACCCGATGGGGGGCGGTGAAAAACTGTTTTTT.

The chain links TRBV2 to TRBJ2-2; D is unresolved. The germline V gene has CDR1 SNHLY and CDR2 FYNNEI. The V and J ends lost 9 bases and 7 bases respectively, with 12 bases between them. The CDR3 spans 12 residues. The CDR3: CASGRPIGELFF. As DNA, the CDR3 is TGTGCCAGTGGTCGTCCCATCGGGGAGCTGTTTTTT.

The rearrangement uses TRBV5-6 and TRBJ1-1, with D perhaps matching TRBD1 (5 bases). Trimming cost V 2 bases and J 7 bases, with 9 bases left between them. The CDR3 runs 12 residues. Germline V gives CDR1 SGHDT, CDR2 YYEEEE. CDR3 loop: CASSFLTGEAFF. The CDR3 DNA reads as TGTGCCAGCAGCTTCCTAACAGGTGAAGCTTTCTTT.

In its sample, this clonotype was seen once. V and J are TRBV5-6 and TRBJ2-1, with D possibly TRBD2 on 5 matching bases. V lost 4 bases and J 9 bases, leaving 11 bases between the germline ends. This CDR3 has 12 amino acids. Germline V CDR1 and CDR2: SGHDT, YYEEEE. CDR3 nucleotides: TGTGCCAGCAGCGACGAGGGTGGTGAGCAGTTCTTC. It codes for CASSDEGGEQFF.

The chain carries TRBV30 and TRBJ2-2; D is undetermined. The CDR3 sequence is 14 residues long. CDR1 and CDR2 (germline): GTSNPN, SVGIG (reference sequence). V was pared by 0 bases and J by 4 bases, with 9 bases between. This chain's CDR3 is CAWSVDLRTGELFF. For the CDR3, the DNA is TGTGCCTGGAGTGTAGACTTGCGCACCGGGGAGCTGTTTTTT. Complete variable domain (other parts from reference TRBV30 and TRBJ2-2): SQTIHQWPATLVQPVGSPLSLECTVEGTSNPNLYWYRQAAGRGLQLLFYSVGIGQISSEVPQNLSASRPQDRQFILSSKKLLLSDSGFYLCAWSVDLRTGELFFGEGSRLTVL.

The chain has TRBV30 and TRBJ1-2, with 8 bases aligning to TRBD1. The V segment lost 2 bases and the J segment 4 bases; nucleotides outside the gene matches: 3. From germline, CDR1 is GTSNPN and CDR2 SVGIG (reference sequence). The CDR3 has 13 amino acids. CDR3 residues: CAWSPQGAYGYTF. DNA for the CDR3: TGTGCCTGGAGTCCCCAGGGGGCCTATGGCTACACCTTC. The variable domain in full, with the rest retrieved from reference TRBV30 and TRBJ1-2, is SQTIHQWPATLVQPVGSPLSLECTVEGTSNPNLYWYRQAAGRGLQLLFYSVGIGQISSEVPQNLSASRPQDRQFILSSKKLLLSDSGFYLCAWSPQGAYGYTFGSGTRLTVV.

The chain combines TRBV13 with TRBJ2-1, with 7 bases fitting TRBD2. The CDR3 contains 16 residues. V was clipped by 4 bases and J by 4 bases; unmatched bases: 10. CDR1 and CDR2 from the germline V gene are PRHDT and FYEKMQ (reference sequence). The CDR3 nucleotides read TGTGCCAGCAGCTACCGGTCCCTAGCGGATTACAATGAGCAGTTCTTC. The encoded protein is CASSYRSLADYNEQFF.

The chain links TRBV20-1 to TRBJ2-5; perhaps D is TRBD1 or TRBD2 (5 bases each). Deletions cut 0 bases from V and 2 bases from J, with 10 bases between. The CDR3 covers 14 residues. CDR1 and CDR2 from the germline V gene are DFQATT and SNEGSKA (reference sequence). Here the CDR3 reads CSARDGTGQETQYF. CDR3 DNA: TGCAGTGCTAGAGATGGGACGGGACAAGAGACCCAGTACTTC.

The chain links TRBV7-9 to TRBJ2-1; D unresolved. Between the trimmed V and J ends, which lost 1 base and 6 bases, there was a span of 7 bases. The CDR3 consists of 13 residues. Germline CDR1 SEHNR, CDR2 FQNEAQ (reference sequence). The CDR3 sequence is CASSLEVGNEQFF. CDR3 nucleotides: TGTGCCAGCAGCTTAGAAGTTGGCAATGAGCAGTTCTTC.

The chain carries TRBV20-1 and TRBJ2-1; a possible D gene is TRBD2 (5 bases). V lost 0 bases and J 10 bases, leaving 16 bases between the germline ends. CDR3 length: 14 residues. Germline CDR1 DFQATT, CDR2 SNEGSKA (reference sequence). This chain's CDR3 is CSARDRRASWEQFF. CDR3 coding DNA: TGCAGTGCTAGAGATCGTAGGGCTAGCTGGGAGCAGTTCTTC.

The V gene is TRBV4-1, the J gene TRBJ2-7; D might be TRBD2 (5 bases). The CDR3 sequence is 17 residues long. Germline V gene data show CDR1 as MGHRA and CDR2 as YSYEKL. The germline V and J ends were trimmed by 0 bases and 5 bases, with 20 bases remaining between them. The CDR3 region is CASSQDYLAGNLHEQYF. CDR3 sequence (DNA): TGCGCCAGCAGCCAAGATTATCTTGCCGGGAACCTCCACGAGCAGTACTTC.